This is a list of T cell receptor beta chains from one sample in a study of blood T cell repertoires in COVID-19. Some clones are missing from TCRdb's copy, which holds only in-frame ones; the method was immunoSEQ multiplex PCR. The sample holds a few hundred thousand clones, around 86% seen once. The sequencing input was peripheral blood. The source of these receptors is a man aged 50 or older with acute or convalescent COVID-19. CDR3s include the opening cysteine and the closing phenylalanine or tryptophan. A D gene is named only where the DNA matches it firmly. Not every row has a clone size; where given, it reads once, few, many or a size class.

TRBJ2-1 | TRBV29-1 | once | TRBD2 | CSVDWVAGGPNPNEQFF | TGCAGCGTTGATTGGGTAGCGGGGGGGCCAAATCCCAATGAGCAGTTCTTC
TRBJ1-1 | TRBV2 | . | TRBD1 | CASSDRDRGSEAFF | TGTGCCAGCAGTGATAGAGACAGGGGATCCGAAGCTTTCTTT
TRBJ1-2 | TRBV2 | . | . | CASNEGLPSYTF | TGTGCCAGCAATGAAGGACTGCCCAGCTACACCTTC
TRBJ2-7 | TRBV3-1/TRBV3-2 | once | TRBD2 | CASSQALAGGLSEQYF | TGTGCCAGCAGCCAAGCCCTAGCGGGGGGGCTCTCCGAGCAGTACTTC
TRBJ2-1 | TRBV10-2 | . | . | CASSESGRSPFF | TGCGCCAGCAGTGAGAGTGGCCGATCCCCGTTCTTC
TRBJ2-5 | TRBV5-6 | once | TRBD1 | CASTKGQGQETQYF | TGTGCCAGCACCAAGGGACAGGGACAAGAGACCCAGTACTTC
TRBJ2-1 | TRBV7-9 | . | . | CASSLYGELSYNEQFF | TGTGCCAGCAGCTTATACGGGGAATTATCCTACAATGAGCAGTTCTTC
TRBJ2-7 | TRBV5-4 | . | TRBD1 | CASRPRSGQGDNEQYF | TGTGCCAGCAGACCCAGATCCGGACAGGGCGACAACGAGCAGTACTTC
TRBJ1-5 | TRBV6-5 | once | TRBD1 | CASRGDSYQPQHF | TGTGCCAGCAGAGGGGACAGCTATCAGCCCCAGCATTTT
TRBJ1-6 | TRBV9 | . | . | CASSGGGSSYNSPLHF | TGTGCCAGCAGCGGGGGGGGAAGCTCCTATAATTCACCCCTCCACTTT
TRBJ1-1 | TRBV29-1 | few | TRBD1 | CSVEEGAGGTEAFF | TGCAGCGTTGAAGAAGGGGCAGGGGGCACTGAAGCTTTCTTT
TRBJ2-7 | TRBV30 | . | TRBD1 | CAWKKGDRGHEQYF | TGTGCCTGGAAAAAAGGAGACAGGGGCCACGAGCAGTACTTC
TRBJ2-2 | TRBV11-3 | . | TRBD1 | CASSQGQGYAGELFF | TGTGCCAGCAGCCAGGGACAGGGCTATGCCGGGGAGCTGTTTTTT
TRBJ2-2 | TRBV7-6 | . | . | CASSLGANTGELFF | TGTGCCAGCAGCTTAGGCGCGAACACCGGGGAGCTGTTTTTT
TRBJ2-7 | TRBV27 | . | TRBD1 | CASSSPGTGAYEQYF | TGTGCCAGCAGTTCCCCCGGGACAGGGGCCTACGAGCAGTACTTC
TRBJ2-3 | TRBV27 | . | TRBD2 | CASSLFGGGLTDTQYF | TGTGCCAGCAGTTTATTCGGGGGGGGGCTTACAGATACGCAGTATTTT
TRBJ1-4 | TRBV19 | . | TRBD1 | CASSIPPTGKLFF | TGTGCCAGTAGTATTCCCCCGACAGGGAAACTGTTTTTT
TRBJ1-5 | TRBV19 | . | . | CASRTPGQRNQPQHF | TGTGCCAGTAGAACCCCGGGTCAACGGAATCAGCCCCAGCATTTT
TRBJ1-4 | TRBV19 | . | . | CASSIWGGEGEKLFF | TGTGCCAGTAGTATTTGGGGGGGAGAAGGTGAAAAACTGTTTTTT
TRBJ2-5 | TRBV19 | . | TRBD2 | CASSTTSGAAGETQYF | TGTGCCAGTAGTACTACTAGCGGGGCTGCGGGGGAGACCCAGTACTTC